These 17 T cell receptor beta chains were all obtained from the same sample, sequenced in a study of CD8 T cells in ankylosing spondylitis. TCRdb itself ran the 5' RACE reads through MiXCR, one entry per CDR3 protein. Among some 290,000 distinct CDR3 sequences listed, around 20% were seen once. Input material: blood, either unsorted or a sorted T cell fraction (not recorded which). These receptors came from a male donor with ankylosing spondylitis or in good health (not recorded which).

This clonotype was seen a few times. The chain combines TRBV5-1 with TRBJ2-4; D call uncertain. This CDR3 has 13 amino acids. Trimming stripped 0 bases from V and 6 bases from J, with 7 bases between. CDR1 SGHRS and CDR2 YFSETQ come from the germline V gene. CDR3 sequence (DNA): TGCGCCAGCAGCTTGGTGGCCGGAAACATTCAGTACTTC. It is translated as CASSLVAGNIQYF.

The chain recombines TRBV5-6 with TRBJ2-1, with D uncertain. This CDR3 has 15 residues. Per germline, CDR1 SGHDT and CDR2 YYEEEE. V was pared by 2 bases and J by 6 bases, with 15 bases between. DNA of the CDR3: TGTGCCAGCAGCTTTCTAGACTCTACTTTCAATGAGCAGTTCTTC. Its translation: CASSFLDSTFNEQFF.

This clonotype was observed many times. This chain connects TRBV12-3 or TRBV12-4 to TRBJ2-3; 9 bases map to TRBD2. The CDR3 has 15 amino acids. V shed 6 bases, J shed 3 bases, and the junction held 7 bases outside the gene matches. The CDR3: CASSPRSGGTDTQYF. Written as DNA, the CDR3 is TGTGCCAGCAGCCCCCGTAGCGGGGGAACAGATACGCAGTATTTT.

With regard to this clonotype: A junction end diverges from the germline sequence, so it may reflect a read error. J is TRBJ1-5 and V is TRBV12-3 or TRBV12-4; no reliable D call. CDR3 length equals 15 residues. This CDR3 reads CDSKIGPDLGQPQHF. CDR3 DNA: TGTGACAGCAAGATTGGTCCTGACCTTGGTCAGCCCCAGCATTTT.

The chain carries TRBV7-9 and TRBJ2-1; D is undetermined. Trimming removed 1 base from V and 0 bases from J, with 7 bases in between. Germline V CDR1 and CDR2: SEHNR, FQNEAQ (reference sequence). The length of the CDR3 is 15 residues. CDR3 region: CASSLELSSYNEQFF. CDR3 sequence (DNA): TGTGCCAGCAGCTTAGAGCTGTCCTCCTACAATGAGCAGTTCTTC. Looking up the rest from reference TRBV7-9 and TRBJ2-1 gives the full variable domain: DTGVSQNPRHKITKRGQNVTFRCDPISEHNRLYWYRQTLGQGPEFLTYFQNEAQLEKSRLLSDRFSAERPKGSFSTLEIQRTEQGDSAMYLCASSLELSSYNEQFFGPGTRLTVL.

CDR3 loop: CASRPRVSYEQYV. The CDR3 DNA follows: TGTGCCAGCAGGCCCCGGGTTTCCTACGAGCAGTACGTC. The gene calls are TRBV2 and TRBJ2-7; D gene unclear. The V gene lost 6 bases and the J gene lost 1 base, with 10 bases spanning the gap. The CDR3 runs 13 residues. The germline gives CDR1 SNHLY, CDR2 FYNNEI.

This clonotype appeared many times. J is TRBJ2-1 and V is TRBV29-1, with 12 positions matching TRBD2. V shed 7 bases, J shed 9 bases, and the junction held 4 bases outside the gene matches. Germline V lookup: CDR1 SQVTM, CDR2 ANQGSEA. This CDR3 is built from 12 residues. This CDR3 is CSGLAGEGEQFF. The CDR3 region has the DNA TGCAGCGGACTAGCGGGAGAGGGTGAGCAGTTCTTC.

This clonotype was counted many times. The rearrangement links TRBV5-1 to TRBJ1-2, with D tentatively TRBD1 (6 bases). The germline V gene has CDR1 SGHRS and CDR2 YFSETQ. The CDR3 loop spans 14 amino acids. The V end was cut by 0 bases, the J end by 3 bases, with 9 bases between. CDR3 sequence reads: CASSLARQDYGYTF. CDR3 bases: TGCGCCAGCAGCTTGGCCCGACAGGACTATGGCTACACCTTC. Supplemented by reference TRBV5-1 and TRBJ1-2, the full variable domain reads KAGVTQTPRYLIKTRGQQVTLSCSPISGHRSVSWYQQTPGQGLQFLFEYFSETQRNKGNFPGRFSGRQFSNSRSEMNVSTLELGDSALYLCASSLARQDYGYTFGSGTRLTVV.

This clonotype was found a few times. The V and J genes are TRBV20-1 and TRBJ1-1, with D perhaps TRBD1 (5 bases). Germline V gives CDR1 DFQATT, CDR2 SNEGSKA (reference sequence). The CDR3 is 14 amino acids. V lost 1 base and J lost 1, with 10 bases in between. The CDR3 DNA follows: TGCAGTGCTAGAGTAGGGACGGAGAACACTGAAGCTTTCTTT. This gives the protein CSARVGTENTEAFF.

J is TRBJ2-1 and V is TRBV7-2; 7 bases line up with TRBD2. This CDR3 contains 11 residues. Per the germline V gene, CDR1 is SGHTA and CDR2 is FQGNSA. Unmatched junction bases numbered 3, after V lost 6 bases and J lost 10 bases. CDR3 sequence (DNA): TGTGCCAGCAGAACTAGCGCGGAGCAGTTCTTC. The encoded protein is CASRTSAEQFF.

V gene TRBV15 combines with J gene TRBJ1-5; the D is unclear. CDR1 is LNHNV, CDR2 YYDKDF, per germline (reference sequence). The CDR3 totals 14 residues. Deletions cut 0 bases from V and 6 bases from J, with 9 bases between. The CDR3 protein is CATSRDHKGQPQHF. DNA of the CDR3: TGTGCCACCAGCAGAGATCATAAGGGTCAGCCCCAGCATTTT.

The chain is built from TRBV7-2 and TRBJ1-3; D ambiguous. Germline CDR1 and CDR2: SGHTA and FQGNSA. V was shortened by 4 bases and J by 0 bases, with 4 bases between the two germline ends. The CDR3 is 13 residues long. CDR3 region: CASSSPSGNTIYF. For the CDR3, the DNA is TGTGCCAGCAGCTCCCCCTCTGGAAACACCATATATTTT.

This clonotype was counted a few times. The rearrangement links TRBV5-5 to TRBJ2-7, with 8 bases aligning to TRBD1. V lost 0 bases, J lost 5 bases, and 7 bases stayed unmatched. The CDR3 extends over 15 amino acids. Germline V gives CDR1 SGHKS, CDR2 YYEKEE (reference sequence). The CDR3 DNA follows: TGTGCCAGCAGCTTGGTTCCAGGGGGCTTACACGAGCAGTACGTC. The encoded protein is CASSLVPGGLHEQYV.

In this sample, this clonotype turned up many times. The chain links TRBV15 to TRBJ1-3; no firm D call. Per the germline V gene, CDR1 is LNHNV and CDR2 is YYDKDF (reference sequence). CDR3 size: 14 residues. Trimming shortened V by 4 bases and J by 3 bases, and 10 bases separated the two germline ends. The CDR3, as DNA: TGTGCCACCAGCATCCCACCGGGTGGAAACACCATATATTTT. Amino acid sequence: CATSIPPGGNTIYF.

This clonotype was counted between two and nine times. The chain is built from TRBV15 and TRBJ2-1; tentatively, D is TRBD1 or TRBD2 (6 bases each). The CDR3 has 17 residues. From germline, CDR1 is LNHNV and CDR2 YYDKDF (reference sequence). V gave up 0 bases and J gave up 2 bases, with 14 bases separating them. CDR3: CATSRDHVGGTYNEQFF. In DNA, the CDR3 is TGTGCCACCAGCAGAGATCATGTCGGGGGCACCTACAATGAGCAGTTCTTC.

V and J are TRBV5-5 and TRBJ2-3, with D possibly being TRBD1 (6 bases). The CDR3 loop spans 15 amino acids. In germline, CDR1 is SGHKS, CDR2 YYEKEE (reference sequence). Trimming cost V 2 bases and J 3 bases, with 13 bases left between them. CDR3 DNA sequence: TGTGCCAGCAGCTTATCCTACAGGGTGACAGATACGCAGTATTTT. It yields the protein CASSLSYRVTDTQYF.

The chain combines TRBV27 with TRBJ1-5; D perhaps matches TRBD1 (6 bases). V was shortened by 5 bases and J by 1 base, with 9 bases between the two germline ends. The V gene's germline CDR1 is MNHEY and CDR2 SMNVEV (reference sequence). There are 14 residues in the CDR3. CDR3 sequence reads: CASSTQGSNQPQHF. The DNA of the CDR3 is TGTGCCAGCAGTACCCAGGGGAGCAATCAGCCCCAGCATTTT.